The entry that follows covers one TCR beta chain sequence. Method: immunoSEQ multiplex PCR; TCRdb's copy keeps in-frame clones and lacks some. The sample has approximately 240,000 clones, 85% to 95% seen once; the top ten hold 1.9%. These data originate in a study of blood T cell repertoires in COVID-19. J gave up 4 bases and V 5 bases, and 7 bases lay outside the gene matches. From germline, CDR1 is KGHDR and CDR2 SFDVKD. This CDR3 contains 15 residues. The clonotype was recovered from a woman under 30 who had recovered from COVID-19. Source material: PBMCs or T cells enriched from blood (not recorded which). The chain joins TRBV24-1 to TRBJ1-2; TRBD1 matches at 9 bases. The CDR3 protein is CATSAPGTGPYGYTF. The CDR3 DNA follows: TGTGCCACCAGTGCCCCCGGGACAGGGCCCTATGGCTACACCTTC.